This TCR beta chain was sequenced during a study of graft-versus-host responses after intestinal transplantation. Trimming at V came to 5 bases and at J to 7 bases, leaving 4 bases not matched to a gene. Germline CDR1 and CDR2: MDHEN and SYDVKM. The CDR3 runs 14 residues. TCRdb's copy holds only in-frame clones and misses some; the assay was immunoSEQ multiplex PCR. The sample records some 86,000 clones, 91% being singletons. In regard to this clone: Antigen: not known.

The sequence derives from a human donor who received an intestinal transplant. Sequences were derived from unstimulated CD4+ T cells sorted from spleen or lymph node cells, sampled before intestinal transplant. The V gene is TRBV28, the J gene TRBJ1-6, with 8 bases lining up with TRBD1. This CDR3 is CASSRQGRNSPLHF. In DNA, the CDR3 is TGTGCCAGCAGTCGACAGGGGCGAAATTCACCCCTCCACTTT. The whole variable domain, remainder taken from reference TRBV28 and TRBJ1-6, is DVKVTQSSRYLVKRTGEKVFLECVQDMDHENMFWYRQDPGLGLRLIYFSYDVKMKEKGDIPEGYSVSREKKERFSLILESASTNQTSMYLCASSRQGRNSPLHFGNGTRLTVT.